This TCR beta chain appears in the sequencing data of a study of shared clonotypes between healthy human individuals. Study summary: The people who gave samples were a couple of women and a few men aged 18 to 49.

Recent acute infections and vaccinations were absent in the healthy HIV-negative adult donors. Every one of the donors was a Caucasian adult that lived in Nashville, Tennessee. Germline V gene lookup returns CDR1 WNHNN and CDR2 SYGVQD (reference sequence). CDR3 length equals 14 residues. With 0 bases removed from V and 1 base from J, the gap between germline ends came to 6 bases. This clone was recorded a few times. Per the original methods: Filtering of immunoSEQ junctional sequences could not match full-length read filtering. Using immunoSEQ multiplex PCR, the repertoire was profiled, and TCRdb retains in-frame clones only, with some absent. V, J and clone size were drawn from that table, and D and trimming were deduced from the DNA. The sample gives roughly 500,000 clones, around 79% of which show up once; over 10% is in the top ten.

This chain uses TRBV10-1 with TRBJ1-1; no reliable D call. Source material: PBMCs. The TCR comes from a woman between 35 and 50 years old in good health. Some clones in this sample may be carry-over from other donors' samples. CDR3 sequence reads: CASSESSGNTEAFF. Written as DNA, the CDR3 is TGCGCCAGCAGTGAGTCCAGCGGGAACACTGAAGCTTTCTTT.